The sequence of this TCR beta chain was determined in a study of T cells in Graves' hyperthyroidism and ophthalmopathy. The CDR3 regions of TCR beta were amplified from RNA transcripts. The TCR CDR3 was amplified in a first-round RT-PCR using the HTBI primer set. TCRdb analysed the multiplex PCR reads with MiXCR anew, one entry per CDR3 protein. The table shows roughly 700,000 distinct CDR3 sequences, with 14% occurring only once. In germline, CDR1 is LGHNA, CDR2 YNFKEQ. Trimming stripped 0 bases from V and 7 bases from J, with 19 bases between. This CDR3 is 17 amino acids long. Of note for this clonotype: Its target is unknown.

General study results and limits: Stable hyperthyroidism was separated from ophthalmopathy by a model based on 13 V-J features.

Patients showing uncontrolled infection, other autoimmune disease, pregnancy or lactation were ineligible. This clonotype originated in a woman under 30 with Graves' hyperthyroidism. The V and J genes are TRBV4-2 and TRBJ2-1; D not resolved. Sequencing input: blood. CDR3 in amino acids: CASSQENLKAHTNEQFF. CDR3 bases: TGTGCCAGCAGCCAAGAGAATTTAAAGGCTCATACGAATGAGCAGTTCTTC.